Below, one TCR beta chain is given with its context. What it binds is unknown. The data stem from a study of neoadjuvant nivolumab and ipilimumab in lung cancer. Study summary: Nivolumab 3 mg/kg was given days 1, 15 and 29, plus ipilimumab 1 mg/kg day 1 in combination. Whole-study results and caveats: From pretherapy to surgery, tumor richness and clonality rose with dual therapy.

Germline V gives CDR1 SGHDT, CDR2 YYEEEE. Trimming took off 1 base at V and 3 bases at J, with 17 bases between the two ends. This CDR3 has 16 amino acids. Libraries were prepared by immunoSEQ multiplex PCR; TCRdb keeps only in-frame clonotypes and omits some of them. The table lists approximately 7,300 clones, approximately 89% of them singletons, with 6.5% to 7% in the top ten. This specimen consisted of tumor tissue, obtained after neoadjuvant nivolumab, alone or with ipilimumab, at or shortly before surgery. The chain uses TRBV5-6 and TRBJ2-7; maybe TRBD1 (6 bases). This sequence originates from an adult with non-small cell lung cancer. The CDR3 loop is CASSLLRNLGGYEQYF. The CDR3, as DNA: TGTGCCAGCAGCTTGTTGAGAAATTTAGGGGGCTACGAGCAGTACTTC.